These 11 T cell receptor beta chains came from one sample sequenced in a study of blood T cell repertoires in COVID-19 (dated by TCRdb to about 2020). Library preparation was by the immunoSEQ multiplex PCR assay. TCRdb limited this immuneACCESS table to in-frame rearrangements with V and J called. A share of clones is missing; checked studies link under half to unresolved V genes, and the rest is unexplained. Present in this sample are around 75,000 clones, around 87% of which were seen just once. Of the sample, less than 6.5% is held by the ten largest clones. The sample consisted of peripheral blood. The receptors were sampled from a man aged 45-65 years with acute or convalescent COVID-19.

This chain uses TRBV9 with TRBJ2-1; 8 bases are shared with TRBD2. V lost 4 bases to trimming and J lost 0 bases; unmatched junction nucleotides: 9. Germline values: CDR1 SGDLS, CDR2 YYNGEE. There are 17 residues in the CDR3. The CDR3 protein is CASSPGVAGSSYNEQFF. The CDR3 region has the DNA TGTGCCAGCAGCCCCGGTGTAGCGGGATCCTCCTACAATGAGCAGTTCTTC.

The chain uses TRBV19 and TRBJ1-1; perhaps TRBD1 as D (6 bases). Trimming took off 5 bases at V and 4 bases at J, with 17 bases between the two ends. Germline values: CDR1 LNHDA, CDR2 SQIVND (reference sequence). The CDR3 is 15 residues long. CDR3 in amino acids: CASSSPQGSSTEAFF. The CDR3 region has the DNA TGTGCCAGTAGTTCCCCTCAGGGGTCGAGCACTGAAGCTTTCTTT.

The chain carries TRBV5-1 and TRBJ1-4; tentatively, D is TRBD1 (6 bases). Germline CDR1 and CDR2: SGHRS and YFSETQ. There are 16 residues in the CDR3. Trimming left V 4 bases short and J 3 bases short, with 16 bases between. In DNA, the CDR3 is TGCGCCAGCAGCGGCACAGGGTCCGGGGCTAATGAAAAACTGTTTTTT. This gives the protein CASSGTGSGANEKLFF.

The rearrangement joins TRBV10-2 to TRBJ1-6, with 8 bases matching TRBD1. Trimming removed 6 bases from V and 7 bases from J; junction bases left unmatched: 11. The CDR3 length is 16 residues. Germline V gene data show CDR1 as WSHSY and CDR2 as SAAADI. The CDR3: CASRIDAGQENSPLHF. In DNA, the CDR3 is TGCGCCAGCAGGATAGACGCGGGACAGGAGAATTCACCCCTCCACTTT.

The rearrangement uses TRBV7-9 and TRBJ2-3; D perhaps matches TRBD2 (5 bases). Deletions cut 1 base from V and 1 base from J, with 12 bases between. The CDR3 covers 16 residues. Germline lookup yields CDR1 SEHNR and CDR2 FQNEAQ (reference sequence). The CDR3 sequence is CASSLVSQRRTDTQYF. The CDR3 DNA sequence: TGTGCCAGCAGCTTAGTCAGCCAGCGGCGCACAGATACGCAGTATTTT.

This rearrangement joins TRBV19 to TRBJ2-1; TRBD1 matches at 9 bases. V gave up 9 bases and J gave up 7 bases; unmatched junction bases: 7. Germline CDR1 and CDR2: LNHDA and SQIVND (reference sequence). This CDR3 has 13 amino acids. The CDR3 region is CASLGQGNNEQFF. CDR3 sequence (DNA): TGTGCCAGCCTGGGACAGGGCAATAATGAGCAGTTCTTC.

The chain carries TRBV6-6 and TRBJ2-6, with TRBD1 identical over 9 bases. CDR1 is MNHNY and CDR2 is SVGAGI in the germline V gene (reference sequence). The CDR3 extends over 16 amino acids. V was pared by 10 bases and J by 0 bases, with 7 bases of the junction left unmatched. The CDR3 sequence: CAMGQGNPSGANVLTF. The CDR3 DNA reads TGTGCCATGGGACAGGGTAATCCCTCTGGGGCCAACGTCCTGACTTTC.

J is TRBJ2-1 and V is TRBV14; 9 nucleotides agree with TRBD1. Germline-derived CDR1 and CDR2 are SGHDN and FVKESK. CDR3 length: 16 residues. The V and J ends lost 1 base and 12 bases, in that order; junction bases with no gene match: 13. CDR3 loop: CASSQARWTGAIGQFF. The CDR3 nucleotides read TGTGCCAGCAGCCAAGCTCGGTGGACAGGGGCCATCGGGCAGTTCTTC.

The rearrangement joins TRBV9 to TRBJ2-2; 7 positions match TRBD2. Germline V gene sequence: CDR1 SGDLS, CDR2 YYNGEE. Losses at the gene ends were 2 bases for V and 3 bases for J; bases not matched to a gene: 4. The CDR3 has 15 residues. The CDR3 spells CASSVAGADTGELFF. The CDR3 DNA follows: TGTGCCAGCAGCGTGGCGGGAGCGGACACCGGGGAGCTGTTTTTT. Looking up the rest from reference TRBV9 and TRBJ2-2 gives the full variable domain: DSGVTQTPKHLITATGQRVTLRCSPRSGDLSVYWYQQSLDQGLQFLIQYYNGEERAKGNILERFSAQQFPDLHSELNLSSLELGDSALYFCASSVAGADTGELFFGEGSRLTVL.

The V gene is TRBV5-5, the J gene TRBJ1-1; maybe TRBD1 (6 bases). CDR1 is SGHKS, CDR2 YYEKEE, per germline (reference sequence). This CDR3 contains 14 residues. V lost 5 bases to trimming and J lost 0 bases, with 11 bases between them. Here the CDR3 reads CASSSGALNTEAFF. The CDR3 nucleotides read TGTGCCAGCAGTTCAGGGGCCTTGAACACTGAAGCTTTCTTT.

There are a few counts of this clone. The sample contains more than one DNA sequence encoding this CDR3. This sequence joins TRBV19 and TRBJ2-1; 12 bases fit TRBD2. This CDR3 has 15 residues. The V gene's germline CDR1 is LNHDA and CDR2 SQIVND (reference sequence). V trimming: 5 bases; J trimming: 8 bases; junction bases outside the gene matches: 7. The CDR3 sequence is CASSVGLAGGDEQFF. The CDR3 DNA reads as TGTGCCAGTAGTGTGGGACTAGCGGGTGGAGATGAGCAGTTCTTC.